What follows is one T cell receptor (beta chain) and its context. Its antigen is unknown. These data belong to a study of OX40 agonist ivuxolimab in advanced cancers. Whole-study context: Participants averaged about 60 years of age (range about 23 to 90) and were 75% to 90% male. Study-wide findings and caveats: Averaging showed that CD8+ T cells had more expanded clones than CD4+ did. In the expanded peripheral T cells, antigen specificity was never determined.

The CDR3 sequence is 14 residues long. CDR1 and CDR2 from the germline V gene are SGDLS and YYNGEE. Using immunoSEQ multiplex PCR, the repertoire was profiled, and TCRdb retains in-frame clones only, with some absent. Of roughly 81,000 clones detected, approximately 85% appear once; the ten largest clones hold less than 6.5%. Anyone with autoimmune disease history or systemic immunosuppression was excluded. The sequence was collected from an adult with an advanced solid tumor such as melanoma, head and neck, liver or kidney cancer. This rearrangement joins TRBV9 to TRBJ2-5; TRBD1 is a possible D gene (6 bases). TRBJ2-7 matches the DNA end more closely, so the J call is doubtful. This specimen was CD4+ or CD8+ T cells sorted from blood, taken in a trial of the OX40 agonist ivuxolimab. The CDR3 DNA sequence: TGTGCCAGCAGCCCAACGACAGGAGCCTACGAGCAGTACTTC. Translated: CASSPTTGAYEQYF.